A single sample gave rise to the 9 T cell receptor beta chains below, sequenced in a study of tumor and adjacent non-tumor tissue in lung cancer. The library came from three nested PCR rounds adapted from ARM-PCR protocols. TCRdb itself ran the multiplex PCR reads through MiXCR, one entry per CDR3 protein. The repertoire consists of 75,000 to 95,000 distinct CDR3 sequences, with more than 75% occurring once and the leading ten covering roughly 22%. This sample's RNA came from whole unsorted tissue. Distant lung tissue was collected more than 3 cm away from the tumor edge. Sequencing was done on a sample of distant non-tumor lung tissue. The origin of the receptors is a woman between 50 and 59 years old with non-small cell lung cancer.

Details on this clonotype: At one end the junction does not follow the germline gene, possibly because of a read error. The chain employs TRBV6-1 and TRBJ1-2; 8 bases agree with TRBD1. The CDR3 runs 12 residues. CDR1 and CDR2 (germline): MNHNS, SASEGT. CDR3 in amino acids: CASGQGDGGYTF. The CDR3 nucleotides are TGTGCCAGTGGACAGGGAGATGGTGGCTATACCTTC.

J is TRBJ1-5 and V is TRBV10-1, with a possible D match to TRBD1 (5 bases). Germline assignment: CDR1 WNHNN and CDR2 SYGVQD (reference sequence). This CDR3 has 14 residues. The V and J ends lost 7 bases and 6 bases respectively, with 16 bases between them. The CDR3 is CASKGDAGIQPQHF. The CDR3 DNA sequence: TGCGCCAGCAAAGGGGACGCCGGCATTCAGCCCCAGCATTTT.

Remarks on this clonotype: Germline is not matched at one junction end, which may reflect a read error. The chain is built from TRBV14 and TRBJ2-3; 8 bases are shared with TRBD2. The germline V gene has CDR1 SGHDN and CDR2 FVKESK. CDR3 length: 13 residues. The chain's CDR3 is CTSSQERSGRFGF. CDR3 sequence (DNA): TGTACCAGCAGCCAAGAAAGGAGCGGGAGATTTGGTTTT.

V usage is TRBV4-2 and J usage is TRBJ1-4; 7 bases are a match to TRBD1. V shed 3 bases and J 9 bases; nucleotides not matched to a gene: 13. Germline assignment: CDR1 LGHNA and CDR2 YNFKEQ. The CDR3 consists of 16 residues. As DNA, the CDR3 is TGTGCCAGCAGCCATGTCCTACAGGGGTCAGACAAAAAACTGTTTTTT. Amino acid sequence: CASSHVLQGSDKKLFF.

The chain employs TRBV11-2 and TRBJ2-7, with D perhaps matching TRBD1 (5 bases). This CDR3 is 15 amino acids long. The ends were cut back, 5 bases at V and 5 bases at J, with 19 bases in the middle. Germline V gene sequence: CDR1 SGHAT, CDR2 FQNNGV. The CDR3: CASSVGRGTMDEQYF. The CDR3 bases are TGTGCCAGCAGCGTCGGTAGGGGCACGATGGACGAGCAGTACTTC. Using reference TRBV11-2 and TRBJ2-7 for the parts outside the CDR3, the full variable domain is EAGVAQSPRYKIIEKRQSVAFWCNPISGHATLYWYQQILGQGPKLLIQFQNNGVVDDSQLPKDRFSAERLKGVDSTLKIQPAKLEDSAVYLCASSVGRGTMDEQYFGPGTRLTVT.

A note on this clonotype: A junction end diverges from the germline sequence, so it may reflect a read error. The rearrangement links TRBV11-2 to TRBJ2-3; TRBD1 is a possible D gene (6 bases). The CDR3 contains 15 residues. The germline V gene encodes CDR1 SGHAT and CDR2 FQNNGV. Here the CDR3 DNA reads TGTGCCAGCAGTTTAGGATCCCCAGGGGACCATATGCAGTATTTT. The encoded protein is CASSLGSPGDHMQYF.

In the case of this clonotype: A junction boundary mismatches the germline segment, possibly from a read error. The rearrangement joins TRBV4-1 to TRBJ2-2, with 14 bases fitting TRBD2. The CDR3 is made up of 17 amino acids. Germline CDR1 reads MGHRA; CDR2 reads YSYEKL. In nucleotides, the CDR3 is TGCGCCAGCAGCGACGGACTAGCGGGAGGCAACACCTGGGAGCTGTTTTTT. As protein: CASSDGLAGGNTWELFF.

V and J are TRBV15 and TRBJ2-6; unclear D gene. V shed 1 base and J shed 4 bases, with 8 bases lying between them. Per the germline V gene, CDR1 is LNHNV and CDR2 is YYDKDF (reference sequence). This CDR3 region has 15 residues. The CDR3 region has the DNA TGTGCCACCAGCAGAGCTCGTACGGGGGCCAACGTCCTGACTTTC. It specifies CATSRARTGANVLTF.

Comment on this clonotype: An end of the junction does not agree with germline; a read error may underlie this. The chain links TRBV5-1 to TRBJ2-6, with a possible D match to TRBD1 (5 bases). This CDR3 has 16 amino acids. CDR1 and CDR2 (germline): SGHRS, YFSETQ. The DNA of the CDR3 is TGCACCAGCAGTACAGGCGTCATCTCTGGGGCCAACGTCCTGACTTTC. This sequence encodes CTSSTGVISGANVLTF.